Sequencing of this T cell receptor beta chain was carried out in a study of regulatory T cells in long-lasting Graves disease (dated by TCRdb to the early 2020s). Regarding the study in general: In the newly diagnosed Graves' disease group, patients had been taking antithyroid drugs for less than 3 months. This study used TCR sequencing and RNA sequencing of peripheral blood to compare persistent Graves' disease patients against newly diagnosed Graves' disease patients. A total of 33 samples underwent TCR sequencing, from about 13 patients with persistent Graves' disease and about 20 patients with newly diagnosed Graves' disease. The study was registered as a clinical trial and conducted in China.

The library was built by means of multiplex PCR. TCRdb names Illumina HiSeq 4000 as the instrument used. iRepertoire HTBI primers and Arm-PCR amplification of CDR3 regions were used to construct TCR beta libraries. PCR products were gel purified before sequencing. As for how the authors treated the data: Gene usage analysis of CDR3 amino acid clonotypes used the 62 TRBV and approximately 13 TRBJ segments found across samples. COPE and FqMerger were used to merge the filtered high-quality paired reads into contigs. BLAST was used to align contigs to IMGT TRBV, TRBD and TRBJ reference genes, and CDR3 was defined according to IMGT. Any clonotype with a frequency above 0.1% was counted as a highly expanded clone. Shannon entropy was used to measure repertoire diversity, and the Gini coefficient was used to measure V-J evenness. A clonotype found in more than one individual was treated as public. TCRdb's own reprocessing of the public reads used fastp at Q25 and MiXCR and kept productive beta chains. Identical CDR3 proteins give one entry, which carries the most common genes and DNA. It is TCRdb's table, rather than the study itself, that gives the V and J calls and clone size. The sample has 200,000 to 250,000 distinct CDR3 sequences on record, roughly 21% of them singletons. Jointly, the top ten make up around 14% of the sample.

Sample time point, as interpreted from the label and publication: newly diagnosed GD, antithyroid drugs for less than 3 months. For both TCR sequencing and RNA sequencing, RNA was extracted from PBMCs using TRIzol. The diagnosis of Graves' disease followed American Thyroid Association guidelines. Patients for the study were recruited at an endocrinology department in Xi'an, China. Each patient gave approximately 9.7 milliliters of peripheral blood, collected in an EDTA anticoagulant tube. Ficoll Paque Plus density gradient separation was used to isolate PBMCs, and no further T cell sorting was performed. An Agilent 2100 Bioanalyzer and agarose gel were used to assess RNA quality, and a NanoDrop 2000 was used to measure RNA concentration. The cysteine opens and the phenylalanine closes a CDR3 of 15 amino acids. Left in the record is the CDR3 DNA by itself, 45 bases read in frame from the first base. In the germline V gene, CDR1 corresponds to MNHEY and CDR2 to SVGAGI. V is cut by 2 bases and J by 7 bases, and the space between the germline ends is 12 bases.

This clonotype was detected ten times or more. Its antigen specificity is not known. Within one base of it there is no much larger clone, and no base qualities were kept. The study at large found these results: Persistent patients shared more public clonotypes among themselves (fewer than 3,000) than newly diagnosed patients did (approximately 970). Compared with newly diagnosed patients, patients with persistent Graves' disease had lower TCR Shannon entropy and fewer highly expanded clones, which suggests clonal expansion. Preferential use of TRBV28, TRBJ1-2 and TRBJ2-5 was observed in persistent disease, whereas TRBV20-1 and TRBJ2-1 were favored in newly diagnosed disease. Only peripheral blood was studied, because thyroid tissue, the primary lesion, was inaccessible. The authors noted that the small sample size was a limitation that may lower accuracy. Sequencing and analysis were limited to the TCR beta chain.

The sequence was collected from a female donor with Graves disease. Rearrangement joined TRBV6-5 to TRBJ1-6, with the D segment identity uncertain. Sequenced material: peripheral blood mononuclear cells (PBMCs), taken at new diagnosis, from a patient treated with antithyroid drugs. The sequenced DNA: TGTGCCAGCAGTTACATGCAGCAAAGAAATTCACCCCTCCACTTT. Translated, it gives CASSYMQQRNSPLHF.